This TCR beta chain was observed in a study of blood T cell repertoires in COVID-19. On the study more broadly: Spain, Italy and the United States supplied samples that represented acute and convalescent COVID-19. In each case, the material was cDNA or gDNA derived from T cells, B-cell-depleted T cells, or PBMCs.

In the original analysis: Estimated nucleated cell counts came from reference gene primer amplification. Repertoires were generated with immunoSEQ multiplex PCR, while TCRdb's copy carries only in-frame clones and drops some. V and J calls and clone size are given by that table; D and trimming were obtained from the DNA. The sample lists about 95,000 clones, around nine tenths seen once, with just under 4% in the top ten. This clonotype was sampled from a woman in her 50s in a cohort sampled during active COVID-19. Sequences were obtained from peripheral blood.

The CDR3 bases are TGTGCCAGCAGCTTAGGGTCAGGGCAGCCCGACACTGAAGCTTTCTTT. Its protein product is CASSLGSGQPDTEAFF. The chain recombines TRBV7-9 with TRBJ1-1; D perhaps matches TRBD1 (5 bases). Germline CDR1 SEHNR, CDR2 FQNEAQ (reference sequence). This CDR3 region has 16 residues. Trimming pared 1 base from V and 3 bases from J, leaving 15 bases between.